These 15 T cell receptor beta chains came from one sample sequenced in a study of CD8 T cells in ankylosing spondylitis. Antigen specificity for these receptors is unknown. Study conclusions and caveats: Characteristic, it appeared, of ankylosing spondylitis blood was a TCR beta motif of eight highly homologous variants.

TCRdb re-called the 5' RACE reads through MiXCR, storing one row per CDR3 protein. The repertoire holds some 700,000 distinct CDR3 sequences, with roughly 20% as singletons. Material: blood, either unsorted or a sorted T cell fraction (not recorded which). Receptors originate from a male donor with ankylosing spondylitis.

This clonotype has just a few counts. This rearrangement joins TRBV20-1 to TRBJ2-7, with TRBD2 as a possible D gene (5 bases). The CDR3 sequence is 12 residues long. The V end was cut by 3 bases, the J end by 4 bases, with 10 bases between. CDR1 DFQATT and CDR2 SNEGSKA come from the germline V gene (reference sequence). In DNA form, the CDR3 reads TGCAGTGCTAGGCCGGGGTTTTACGAGCAGTACTTC. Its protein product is CSARPGFYEQYF.

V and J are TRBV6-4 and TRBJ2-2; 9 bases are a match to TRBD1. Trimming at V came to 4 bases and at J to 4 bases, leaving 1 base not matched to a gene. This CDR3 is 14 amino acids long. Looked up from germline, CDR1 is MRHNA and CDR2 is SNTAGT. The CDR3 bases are TGTGCCAGCAGTGGGGACAGGGCCACCGGGGAGCTGTTTTTT. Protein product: CASSGDRATGELFF.

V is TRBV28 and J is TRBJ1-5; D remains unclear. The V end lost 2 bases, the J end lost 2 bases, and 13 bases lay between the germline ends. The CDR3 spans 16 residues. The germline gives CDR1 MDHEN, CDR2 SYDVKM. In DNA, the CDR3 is TGTGCCAGCAGTTTAGCTGGGTCTGGTGGCAATCAGCCCCAGCATTTT. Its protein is CASSLAGSGGNQPQHF.

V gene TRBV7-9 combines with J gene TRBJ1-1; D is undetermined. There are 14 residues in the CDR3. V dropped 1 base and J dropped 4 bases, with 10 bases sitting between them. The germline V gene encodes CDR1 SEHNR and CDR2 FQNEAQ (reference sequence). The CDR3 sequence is CASSLVGQVTEAFF. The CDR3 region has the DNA TGTGCCAGCAGCTTAGTCGGCCAGGTCACTGAAGCTTTCTTT.

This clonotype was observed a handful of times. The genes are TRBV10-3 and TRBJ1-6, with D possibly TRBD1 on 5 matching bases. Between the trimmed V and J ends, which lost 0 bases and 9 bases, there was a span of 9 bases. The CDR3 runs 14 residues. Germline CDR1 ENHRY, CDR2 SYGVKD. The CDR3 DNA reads TGTGCCATCAGTGAGTCGGGGGGGGTTTCACCCCTCCACTTT. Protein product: CAISESGGVSPLHF.

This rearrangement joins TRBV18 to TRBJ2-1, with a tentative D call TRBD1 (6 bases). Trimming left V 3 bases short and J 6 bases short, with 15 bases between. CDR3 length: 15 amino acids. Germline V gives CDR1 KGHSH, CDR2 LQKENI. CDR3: CASSPTGKGVNEQFF. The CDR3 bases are TGTGCCAGCTCACCGACAGGTAAAGGGGTCAATGAGCAGTTCTTC.

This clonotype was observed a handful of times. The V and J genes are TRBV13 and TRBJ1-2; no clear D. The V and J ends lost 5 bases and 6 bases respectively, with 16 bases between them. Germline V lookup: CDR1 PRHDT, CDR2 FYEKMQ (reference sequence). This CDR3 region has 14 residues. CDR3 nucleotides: TGTGCCAGCAGCCCCGCTTTAGGGCCGGATGGCTACACCTTC. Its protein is CASSPALGPDGYTF.

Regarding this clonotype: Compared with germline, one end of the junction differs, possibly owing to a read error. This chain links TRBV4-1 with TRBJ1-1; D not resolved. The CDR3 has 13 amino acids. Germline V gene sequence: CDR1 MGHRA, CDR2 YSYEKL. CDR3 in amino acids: CANSQVMNTEAFF. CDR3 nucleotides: TGCGCCAACAGCCAAGTCATGAACACTGAAGCTTTCTTT.

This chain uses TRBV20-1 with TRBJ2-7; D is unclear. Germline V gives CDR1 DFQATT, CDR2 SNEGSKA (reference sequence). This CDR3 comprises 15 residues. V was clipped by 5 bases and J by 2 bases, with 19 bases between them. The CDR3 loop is CSAGVRADLTYEQYF. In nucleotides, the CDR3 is TGCAGTGCTGGAGTACGGGCCGACCTAACCTACGAGCAGTACTTC.

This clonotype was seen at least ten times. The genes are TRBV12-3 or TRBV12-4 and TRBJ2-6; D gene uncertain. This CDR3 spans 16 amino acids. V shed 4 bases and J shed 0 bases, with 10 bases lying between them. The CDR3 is CASSWAVNSGANVLTF. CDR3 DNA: TGTGCCAGCAGTTGGGCAGTAAACTCTGGGGCCAACGTCCTGACTTTC.

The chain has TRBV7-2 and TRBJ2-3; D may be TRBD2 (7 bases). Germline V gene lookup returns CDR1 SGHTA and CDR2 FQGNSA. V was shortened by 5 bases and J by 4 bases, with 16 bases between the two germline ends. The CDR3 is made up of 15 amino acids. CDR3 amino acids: CASSPWAGAADTQYF. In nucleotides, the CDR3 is TGTGCCAGCAGCCCTTGGGCGGGGGCGGCAGATACGCAGTATTTT.

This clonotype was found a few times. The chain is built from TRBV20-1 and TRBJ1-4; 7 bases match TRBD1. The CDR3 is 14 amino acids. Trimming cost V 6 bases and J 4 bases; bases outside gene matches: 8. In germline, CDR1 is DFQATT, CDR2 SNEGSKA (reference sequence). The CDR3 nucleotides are TGCAGTGCAACGACAGGGTTAGGTAATGAAAAACTGTTTTTT. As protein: CSATTGLGNEKLFF.

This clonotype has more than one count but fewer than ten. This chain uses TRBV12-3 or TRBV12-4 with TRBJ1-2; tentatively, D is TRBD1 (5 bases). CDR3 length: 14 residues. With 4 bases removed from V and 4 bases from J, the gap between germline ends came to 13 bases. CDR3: CASSSGRVGYGYTF. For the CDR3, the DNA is TGTGCCAGCAGTTCAGGCAGGGTGGGCTATGGCTACACCTTC.

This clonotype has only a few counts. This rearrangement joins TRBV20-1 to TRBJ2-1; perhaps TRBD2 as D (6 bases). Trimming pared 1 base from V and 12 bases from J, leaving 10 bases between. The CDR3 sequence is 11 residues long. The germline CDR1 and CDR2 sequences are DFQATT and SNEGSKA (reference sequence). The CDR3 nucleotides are TGCAGTGCTAGAGCCGGGACTCCGCAGTTCTTC. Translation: CSARAGTPQFF.

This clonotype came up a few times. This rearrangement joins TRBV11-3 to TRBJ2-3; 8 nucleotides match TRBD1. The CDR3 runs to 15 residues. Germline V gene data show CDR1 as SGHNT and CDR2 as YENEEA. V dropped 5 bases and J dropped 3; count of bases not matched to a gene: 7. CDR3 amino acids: CASSRTGSLTDTQYF. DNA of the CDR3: TGTGCCAGCAGCCGGACAGGGTCCTTGACAGATACGCAGTATTTT. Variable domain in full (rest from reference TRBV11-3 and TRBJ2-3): EAGVVQSPRYKIIEKKQPVAFWCNPISGHNTLYWYLQNLGQGPELLIRYENEEAVDDSQLPKDRFSAERLKGVDSTLKIQPAELGDSAVYLCASSRTGSLTDTQYFGPGTRLTVL.